The rows below give T cell receptor beta chains drawn from one sample of a study of patients and donors after allogeneic stem cell transplantation. TCRdb recomputed calls from the RT-PCR reads with MiXCR, one row per CDR3 protein. The data contain over 130,000 distinct CDR3 sequences, approximately 35% of them seen just once; the ten biggest clones take up around half. Sequences were obtained from blood, either unsorted or a sorted T cell fraction (not recorded which). These receptors were collected from a human donor who was either an allogeneic HSCT recipient or a stem cell or donor lymphocyte infusion donor (not recorded which). It is not recorded whose cells these are; they may come from a transplant donor. Each CDR3 is given with its conserved first and last residue. A D gene is named only where the DNA matches it firmly. Expanded clones get a size class; other rows say once, few or many, or leave the size out.

CDR3 length | D gene | clone size | J gene | V gene | CDR3 DNA | CDR3 protein
18 | TRBD1 | few | TRBJ1-4 | TRBV5-1 | TGCGCCAGCAGCTTGGGGACAGGGGGAGAAGGCACTAATGAAAAACTGTTTTTT | CASSLGTGGEGTNEKLFF
14 | NA | few | TRBJ1-5 | TRBV29-1 | TGCAGCGTTGTAGGGCAGGGAAACAATCAGCCCCAGCATTTT | CSVVGQGNNQPQHF
15 | TRBD1 | few | TRBJ1-5 | TRBV16 | TGTGCCAGCAGCCAATTGTCAGGGGGCTTACAGCCCCAGCATTTT | CASSQLSGGLQPQHF
12 | NA | NA | TRBJ1-2 | TRBV29-1 | TGCAGCGTTGAGAGACAGACCTATGGCTACACCTTC | CSVERQTYGYTF
14 | NA | few | TRBJ1-1 | TRBV7-6 | TGTGCCAGCAGCTTTACAGGGCTGAACACTGAAGCTTTCTTT | CASSFTGLNTEAFF
13 | NA | NA | TRBJ2-5 | TRBV28 | TGTGCCAGCAGTGGAGACACCCAAGAGACCCAGTACTTC | CASSGDTQETQYF
12 | NA | NA | TRBJ2-3 | TRBV6-1 | TGTGCCAGCAGTGAAAGGGCAGATACGCAGTATTTT | CASSERADTQYF
13 | NA | many | TRBJ1-5 | TRBV5-1 | TGCGCCAGCAGGAGGGATAGCAATCAGCCCCAGCATTTT | CASRRDSNQPQHF
13 | NA | NA | TRBJ2-1 | TRBV27 | TGTGCCAGCACCCCAGGGCCTGCAAATGAGCAGTTCTTC | CASTPGPANEQFF
14 | NA | many | TRBJ1-1 | TRBV12-3/TRBV12-4 | TGTGCCAGCAGTTTAGACAGGCGGTTCACTGAAGCTTTCTTT | CASSLDRRFTEAFF
16 | NA | few | TRBJ1-1 | TRBV6-6 | TGTGCCAGCAGCTTACTCCCCCAGCATCTGAACACTGAAGCTTTCTTT | CASSLLPQHLNTEAFF
14 | NA | NA | TRBJ1-1 | TRBV28 | TGTGCCAGCAGTTATTTCGGCGGAAAGACTGAAGCTTTCTTT | CASSYFGGKTEAFF
13 | NA | NA | TRBJ1-2 | TRBV20-1 | TGCAGTGCTAGAGGACAGGCTAACTATGGCTACACCTTC | CSARGQANYGYTF
17 | NA | few | TRBJ1-6 | TRBV28 | TGTGCCAGCAGTCAAATGGGGGGGGCCGGGGGCCATTCACCCCTCCACTTT | CASSQMGGAGGHSPLHF
10 | NA | few | TRBJ1-1 | TRBV20-1 | TGCAGTGCTAGGTCCACTGAAGCTTTCTTT | CSARSTEAFF
13 | TRBD1 | NA | TRBJ2-3 | TRBV29-1 | TGCAGCATGACAGGGATCCGCCTAGATACGCAGTATTTT | CSMTGIRLDTQYF
16 | NA | few | TRBJ1-1 | TRBV6-1 | TGTGCCAGCACTCCAGACCCCCAGGGGCGACCCACTGAAGCTTTCTTT | CASTPDPQGRPTEAFF
14 | NA | NA | TRBJ1-4 | TRBV19 | TGTGCCAGTTACGGAGGGAGAACTAATGAAAAACTGTTTTTT | CASYGGRTNEKLFF
15 | NA | NA | TRBJ1-6 | TRBV28 | TGTGCCAGCAGTCAGCCGGGGGGCCATAATTCACCCCTCCACTTT | CASSQPGGHNSPLHF
13 | NA | many | TRBJ1-1 | TRBV6-5 | TGTGCCAGCATCCCATGGGGGGGCACTGAAGCTTTCTTT | CASIPWGGTEAFF
12 | NA | NA | TRBJ1-2 | TRBV24-1 | TGTGCCACCAGTGATATGGGTTATGGCTACACCTTC | CATSDMGYGYTF
14 | TRBD1 | NA | TRBJ2-5 | TRBV20-1 | TGCAGTGCTAGAAAGGGGGCTAGCTTGGAGACCCAGTACTTC | CSARKGASLETQYF
15 | TRBD1 | NA | TRBJ1-1 | TRBV7-3 | TGTGCCAGCAGCTTGGAGGGACAGCAGAACACTGAAGCTTTCTTT | CASSLEGQQNTEAFF
14 | NA | NA | TRBJ1-4 | TRBV29-1 | TGCAGCGTTGAATCTGCGACCGACAATGAAAAACTGTTTTTT | CSVESATDNEKLFF
15 | TRBD1 | few | TRBJ1-4 | TRBV9 | TGTGCCAGCAGCGTCGACGACAGGGGGGATGAAAAACTGTTTTTT | CASSVDDRGDEKLFF
13 | NA | NA | TRBJ2-5 | TRBV20-1 | TGCAGTGCCAGCCGGGACCGGGTTGAGACCCAGTACTTC | CSASRDRVETQYF
14 | NA | NA | TRBJ1-2 | TRBV29-1 | TGCAGCGTTGGAGTTCAGGCCTTCCCCTATGGCTACACCTTC | CSVGVQAFPYGYTF
15 | TRBD1 | NA | TRBJ1-5 | TRBV4-3 | TGCGCCAGCAGCTATGGGACAGGGCGCAATCAGCCCCAGCATTTT | CASSYGTGRNQPQHF
15 | TRBD2 | NA | TRBJ2-3 | TRBV9 | TGTGCCAGCAGCCCCAGCGGGGCTCGCACAGATACGCAGTATTTT | CASSPSGARTDTQYF
13 | NA | NA | TRBJ1-2 | TRBV29-1 | TGCAGCGTCTCAGAGGAGGGCCGCTATGGCTACACCTTC | CSVSEEGRYGYTF
16 | NA | few | TRBJ1-2 | TRBV2 | TGTGCCAGCAGTCCCCGCAGGGTCGGCGAACACTATGGCTACACCTTC | CASSPRRVGEHYGYTF
16 | TRBD2 | once | TRBJ2-3 | TRBV7-8 | TGTGCCAGCAGCTTACTAGCGGGGGCCCGCCCCGATACGCAGTATTTT | CASSLLAGARPDTQYF
14 | NA | NA | TRBJ1-1 | TRBV3-1 | TGTGCCAGCAGCCAAGGCGTGGCCAGGACTGAAGCTTTCTTT | CASSQGVARTEAFF
13 | NA | NA | TRBJ1-2 | TRBV7-9 | TGTGCCAGCAGCCTCTTCAATGGCTATGGCTACACCTTC | CASSLFNGYGYTF
14 | NA | NA | TRBJ1-1 | TRBV15 | TGTGCCACCAGCAGAGAGCCGGGACTCCAGGAAGCTTTCTTT | CATSREPGLQEAFF
14 | NA | many | TRBJ1-6 | TRBV12-3/TRBV12-4 | TGTGCCAGCAGCCTCCACACACCTCCCGCACCCCTCCACTTT | CASSLHTPPAPLHF
16 | NA | NA | TRBJ1-4 | TRBV6-5 | TGTGCCAGCAGTTACTCGTGGCCTCCAGATAATGAAAAACTGTTTTTT | CASSYSWPPDNEKLFF
15 | TRBD2 | NA | TRBJ2-3 | TRBV20-1 | TGCAGTGCTAGAGATTCCGGGACTAGCCGAGATACGCAGTATTTT | CSARDSGTSRDTQYF
15 | NA | few | TRBJ2-2 | TRBV20-1 | TGCAGTGCTAGAGGGCTAGCGCTTAACACCGGGGAGCTGTTTTTT | CSARGLALNTGELFF
14 | NA | once | TRBJ2-1 | TRBV29-1 | TGCAGCGCTGCGGGCCTACTAGAAAACAATGAGCAGTTCTTC | CSAAGLLENNEQFF
17 | NA | NA | TRBJ1-2 | TRBV7-2 | TGTGCCAGCAGCTTAACCGGCGGGGGTTTTACTCCCTATGGCTACACCTTC | CASSLTGGGFTPYGYTF
14 | NA | few | TRBJ2-7 | TRBV12-3/TRBV12-4 | TGTGCCAGCAGCCAAGGGCGGGCCCCCTACGAGCAGTACTTC | CASSQGRAPYEQYF
12 | NA | NA | TRBJ2-1 | TRBV10-3 | TGTGCCATCAGCCCTAGCGACAATGAGCAGTTCTTC | CAISPSDNEQFF
15 | TRBD1 | NA | TRBJ2-2 | TRBV7-3 | TGTGCCAGCAGCACAAGGACAGGGATCTCCGGGGAGCTGTTTTTT | CASSTRTGISGELFF